This is a list of T cell receptor beta chains from one sample in a study of T-cell reconstitution after alpha-beta-depleted transplantation in children. TCRdb re-derived calls from the PCR reads in MiXCR, one entry per CDR3 protein. The repertoire holds roughly 790,000 distinct CDR3 sequences, with roughly 15% as singletons. This specimen was PBMCs, mostly from graft donor cells, taken 360 days after TCRalphabeta/CD19-depleted stem cell transplant. The receptors originated from a male patient aged 10 to 17 who had a stem cell transplant for acute lymphoblastic leukemia, so the T cells may come from the graft donor. The CDR3 runs from the conserved cysteine through the conserved F or W. D genes are given only for firm matches. Clone size is stated in some rows and not others, as once, few, many or a class when expanded.

TRBD1,TRBV15,TRBJ2-3,many,TGTGCCACCAGCCCGGACAGGTGGACAGATACGCAGTATTTT,CATSPDRWTDTQYF
-,TRBV19,TRBJ2-3,-,TGTGCCAGTAGTAGGGTCGCGGGAGATACGCAGTATTTT,CASSRVAGDTQYF
TRBD2,TRBV9,TRBJ2-2,few,TGTGCCAGCAGCGTAAGCGGGAGAGTCACCGGGGAGCTGTTTTTT,CASSVSGRVTGELFF
-,TRBV7-9,TRBJ2-1,-,TGTGCCAGCATCGGGCTCAGCACGGGCAATGAGCAGTTCTTC,CASIGLSTGNEQFF
-,TRBV9,TRBJ2-6,-,TGTGCCAGCAGCGCCCAGACAGGCCTGTCTGGGGCCAACGTCCTGACTTTC,CASSAQTGLSGANVLTF
TRBD2,TRBV5-1,TRBJ2-7,many,TGCGCCAGCAGCCCCCGACTAGCGGGAGAGGAGCAGTACTTC,CASSPRLAGEEQYF
-,TRBV7-9,TRBJ2-5,-,TGTGCCAGCAGCTTACGGGGGGCGGAGGAGACCCAGTACTTC,CASSLRGAEETQYF
-,TRBV27,TRBJ2-1,-,TGTGCCAGCAGTTTAAGGGCTGTGATACGAAGAGACAATGAGCAGTTCTTC,CASSLRAVIRRDNEQFF
-,TRBV6-5,TRBJ2-7,many,TGTGCCAGCCGAACCGGGGGTCACGAGCAGTACTTC,CASRTGGHEQYF
TRBD2,TRBV10-3,TRBJ2-7,few,TGTGCCATCAGTGGGGTCGGAGCGGGGCTATCCCCCGAGCAGTACTTC,CAISGVGAGLSPEQYF
-,TRBV6-5,TRBJ1-5,many,TGTGCCAGCAGTTACTGGGGCAGGGAATTGAGCAATCAGCCCCAGCATTTT,CASSYWGRELSNQPQHF
-,TRBV4-2,TRBJ2-7,few,TGTGCCAGCAGCCAAGATTGGAGTCTGAGCTCCTACGAGCAGTACTTC,CASSQDWSLSSYEQYF
-,TRBV2,TRBJ2-7,few,TGTGCCAGCAGTGAAGCCCCCGGGCTTGGGCGCTACTACGAGCAGTACTTC,CASSEAPGLGRYYEQYF
TRBD2,TRBV5-1,TRBJ2-4,-,TGCGCCAGCAACCAGCGGGAGGGCCGGAAAAACATTCAGTACTTC,CASNQREGRKNIQYF
-,TRBV15,TRBJ2-1,-,TGTGCCACCAGCAGAGAGGGAGCGGACCCCACATTTGAGCAGTTCTTC,CATSREGADPTFEQFF
TRBD1,TRBV5-1,TRBJ1-2,few,TGCGCCAGCAGCGGCGGGACAGCCCACTATGGCTACACCTTC,CASSGGTAHYGYTF
-,TRBV3-1,TRBJ2-7,-,TGTGCCAGCAGCCAAGACCCGTTTTACGAGCAGTACTTC,CASSQDPFYEQYF
-,TRBV11-3,TRBJ2-3,-,TGTGCCAGCAGCTTTACTAGGGGAGGTCGTTCTGATACGCAGTATTTT,CASSFTRGGRSDTQYF
-,TRBV6-2/TRBV6-3,TRBJ1-1,-,TGTGCCAGCAGTTACTCGGTCGCGTACACTGAAGCTTTCTTT,CASSYSVAYTEAFF
TRBD1,TRBV20-1,TRBJ2-5,few,TGCAGTGCTAGAGGTCCGACAGGGGGCGTGGGGGGGGGCCGACAACAAGAGACCCAGTACTTC,CSARGPTGGVGGGRQQETQYF
-,TRBV5-1,TRBJ2-4,-,TGCGCCAGCAGCTTGATTGGGGAAAACATTCAGTACTTC,CASSLIGENIQYF
-,TRBV29-1,TRBJ2-7,few,TGCAGCGTCGTCACCCGATTTACCGCGGGGCTCTCTTACGAGCAGTACTTC,CSVVTRFTAGLSYEQYF
-,TRBV7-2,TRBJ1-1,few,TGTGCCAGCAGCAGGCGTGGGACACGACACACTGAAGCTTTCTTT,CASSRRGTRHTEAFF
-,TRBV27,TRBJ1-1,-,TGTGCCAGCAGTCAGGACACTGAAGCTTTCTTT,CASSQDTEAFF
-,TRBV7-9,TRBJ2-1,few,TGTGCCAGCAGCCGCCCCGGGGCCTTATACAATGAGCAGTTCTTC,CASSRPGALYNEQFF